These 8 T cell receptor beta chains share one sample of origin, sequenced in a study of siplizumab effects on memory and regulatory T cells. TCRdb's copy holds only in-frame clones and misses some; the assay was immunoSEQ multiplex PCR. The data show under 150,000 clones, roughly 94% seen once. Input material: non-Treg CD4+ T cells sorted from blood. Receptor source: a human donor in good health.

The gene calls are TRBV5-4 and TRBJ2-5; 13 bases are shared with TRBD2. The length of the CDR3 is 20 residues. V gave up 3 bases and J gave up 5 bases; unmatched junction bases: 19. CDR1 is SGHNT, CDR2 YYREEE, per germline (reference sequence). The chain's CDR3 is CASSSTSGGAGVTPRETQYF. CDR3 sequence (DNA): TGTGCCAGCAGCTCCACTAGCGGGGGGGCAGGGGTGACCCCACGGGAGACCCAGTACTTC.

The sample holds one count of this clone. The chain combines TRBV27 with TRBJ2-1; possible D gene TRBD1, 6 bases. V lost 3 bases and J lost 5, with 20 bases in between. Germline V gene sequence: CDR1 MNHEY, CDR2 SMNVEV (reference sequence). The CDR3 runs to 17 residues. CDR3 DNA: TGTGCCAGCAGTTTCCAGGGGTGGCAGATAGCCCACAATGAGCAGTTCTTC. This translates into CASSFQGWQIAHNEQFF.

The genes are TRBV6-1 and TRBJ2-3; 7 positions agree with TRBD1. The J segment lost 10 bases and the V segment lost 4 bases, leaving 8 bases of the junction unmatched. The CDR3 spans 13 residues. The germline gives CDR1 MNHNS, CDR2 SASEGT. The CDR3 sequence is CASSGQGVEAQYF. The CDR3 bases are TGTGCCAGCAGTGGGCAGGGGGTTGAGGCGCAGTATTTT.

On this clone: One end of the junction varies from germline; a read error may be responsible. The rearrangement links TRBV6-5 to TRBJ2-7; D is uncertain. Germline values: CDR1 MNHEY, CDR2 SVGAGI. CDR3 length equals 14 residues. CDR3 sequence reads: CASSYGYSSSEQYF. CDR3 nucleotides: TGTGCCAGCAGTTATGGATATTCCTCCTCCGAGCAGTACTTC.

The gene calls are TRBV5-1 and TRBJ1-1; possibly TRBD1 for D (6 bases). This CDR3 comprises 16 residues. Trimming removed 4 bases at V and 0 bases at J, with 16 bases between. Germline V gene data show CDR1 as SGHRS and CDR2 as YFSETQ. CDR3 in amino acids: CASSPDRGALNTEAFF. The DNA of the CDR3 is TGCGCCAGCAGCCCCGATAGGGGGGCCCTGAACACTGAAGCTTTCTTT.

Notes on this clone: Other DNA sequences within the sample encode an identical CDR3. The J gene is TRBJ1-1, the V gene TRBV6-6; D is undetermined. The germline V gene encodes CDR1 MNHNY and CDR2 SVGAGI (reference sequence). Trimming stripped 6 bases from V and 0 bases from J, with 11 bases between. CDR3 length: 14 residues. CDR3 in amino acids: CASSPRQVNTEAFF. The CDR3 DNA is TGTGCCAGCAGCCCACGCCAGGTGAACACTGAAGCTTTCTTT.

CDR3 region: CASSVGGLTDTQYF. In nucleotides, the CDR3 is TGTGCCAGCAGCGTTGGGGGGCTCACAGATACGCAGTATTTT. This sequence joins TRBV9 and TRBJ2-3, with D possibly called TRBD1 or TRBD2 (6 bases each). The CDR3 is 14 amino acids. Trimming removed 2 bases from V and 2 bases from J, with 9 bases in between. Germline CDR1 and CDR2: SGDLS and YYNGEE.

This chain joins TRBV29-1 and TRBJ2-3, with TRBD2 identical over 11 bases. This CDR3 region has 13 residues. V shed 7 bases and J 5 bases; nucleotides not matched to a gene: 5. Germline V gene lookup returns CDR1 SQVTM and CDR2 ANQGSEA. CDR3 nucleotide sequence: TGCAGCGGCCGACTAGCGGGGAAAGATACGCAGTATTTT. It yields the protein CSGRLAGKDTQYF.